This T cell receptor (beta chain) was obtained from a study of T cells after yellow fever vaccination. Germline V gives CDR1 KGHSH, CDR2 LQKENI. This CDR3 has 16 residues. V was shortened by 2 bases and J by 4 bases, with 15 bases between the two germline ends. Broader study findings: The booster response re-showed most primary clones: around 97% CD4, approximately 90% CD8.

For this clonotype: Antigen: not known.

As TCR cDNA was made by 5'RACE template switching, a universal primer site and UMIs were added. TCRdb recomputed calls from the 5' RACE reads with MiXCR, one row per CDR3 protein. Altogether 620,000 or so distinct CDR3 sequences are present, 10% to 15% being singletons, with the ten largest covering about 15%. The chain recombines TRBV18 with TRBJ2-1; tentative D call: TRBD2 (6 bases). The receptor's source is a man aged 30 to 39 who received the YFV17D yellow fever vaccine. The material was PBMCs, obtained on the day of the yellow fever booster vaccination. The CDR3 sequence is CASSPNSGGSYNEQFF. The CDR3 coding sequence is TGTGCCAGCTCACCAAATAGCGGAGGGTCTTACAATGAGCAGTTCTTC.